The sequence of this T cell receptor beta chain was determined in a study of T-cell memory formation after mild COVID-19. Across the study: Among the donors, TCR clusters were largely specific to each donor. Findings and caveats of the study: CM and EM subsets held most contracting CD4+ clones; EMRA held CD8+ ones.

MiXCR was run by TCRdb on the 5' RACE reads, yielding one entry per CDR3 protein. The sample has some 600,000 distinct CDR3 sequences, around a sixth seen once. This clonotype was recorded a few times. The target antigen is unknown. After removal of 0 bases from V and 3 bases from J, the junction contained 11 bases not matched to a gene. Germline CDR1 and CDR2: LGHNA and YSLEER. This CDR3 is 17 amino acids long. The sequence was collected from an adult woman who had mild COVID-19 (a few samples of this study predate the infection). Cell type and time point are not known. Sequenced: PBMCs or a T cell subset sorted from them (not recorded which). V and J are TRBV4-3 and TRBJ2-7; 7 bases fit TRBD1. CDR3 nucleotide sequence: TGCGCCAGCAGCCAAGAGTATCGGACAGGATTAAACTACGAGCAGTACTTC. This codes for CASSQEYRTGLNYEQYF.